This T cell receptor beta chain is drawn from a study of T cells expressing NK-cell markers. Study in general: Beta-chain profiling covered CD3+CD56+NKG2C+, CD3+CD56+NKG2C- and CD3+CD56-NKG2C+ sorted subsets. Study outcomes and limitations: Of the CD8+ T cells in 5 to 7 donors, roughly 1.0-7.5% belonged to dominant NKG2C+ clonotypes.

About this clonotype: Antigen unknown.

Reprocessing the 5' RACE reads, TCRdb reports a single entry for every CDR3 protein and omits DNA. This sample's clone table lists a few hundred thousand distinct CDR3 sequences. This CDR3 comprises 17 residues. Germline-derived CDR1 and CDR2 are MGHRA and YSYEKL. This sequence joins TRBV4-1 and TRBJ2-3; checking the TCRdb D call of TRBD1 is not possible without DNA. Source material: blood T cells: a sorted CD56 or NKG2C T cell subset, CD4+ or CD8+ T cells, or bulk PBMC T cells (not recorded which). The receptor was isolated from a man aged 18-69 years in good health. CDR3 protein: CASSLTLGQGSTDTQYF.